The clone carrying this T cell receptor beta chain was detected many times. This entry comes from a study of human T cells and chemical hapten exposure. TCRdb independently ran MiXCR on the RACE reads; one entry per CDR3 protein. This sample has some 360,000 distinct CDR3 sequences, with 4.5% to 6% found just once. The CDR3 runs 13 residues. Germline CDR1 is SGHRS and CDR2 is YFSETQ. Between the trimmed V and J ends, which lost 9 bases and 4 bases, there was a span of 16 bases. This sample's time point: pre-sensitization, week 0. Treatment in this sample: therapeutic diphenylcyclopropenone sensitization with weekly scalp DPC.

The rearrangement links TRBV5-1 to TRBJ1-1; perhaps TRBD1 as D (6 bases). Source: whole blood, taken in connection with sensitization to the hapten diphenylcyclopropenone (DPC). The receptor's source is a woman aged 45-65 years with alopecia areata. Some clones in this sample may be carry-over from other donors' samples. CDR3 nucleotides: TGCGCCACCCAGGGCGGGGGGGCCACTGAAGCTTTCTTT. The encoded protein is CATQGGGATEAFF.